This passage covers 4 T cell receptor beta chains from one sample sequenced in a study of PD-1 blockade in classical Hodgkin lymphoma. Profiling relied on immunoSEQ multiplex PCR, and the TCRdb table lists in-frame clones only, not all of them. The profile shows roughly 23,000 clones, around 64% of them singletons. Relapse was seen in all patients after autologous stem cell transplantation, and brentuximab vedotin exposure was variable. This material consisted of peripheral blood mononuclear cells (PBMCs), taken at baseline. These receptors were taken from a human donor with classical Hodgkin lymphoma.

The gene calls are TRBV7-8 and TRBJ2-2; 10 bases fit TRBD2. V lost 5 bases to trimming and J lost 6 bases; unmatched junction nucleotides: 12. The CDR3 totals 17 residues. CDR1 is SGHVS, CDR2 FQNEAQ, per germline. For the CDR3, the DNA is TGTGCCAGCAGCAGGAATCCTAGCGGGAGATCGCCCGGGGAGCTGTTTTTT. It is translated as CASSRNPSGRSPGELFF.

This clone was found a few times. This chain uses TRBV21-1 with TRBJ1-1. TRBV21-1 is recorded as a pseudogene. The CDR3 is 10 residues long. The CDR3 protein is CAGVPTEAFF. Here the CDR3 DNA reads TGTGCCGGGGTCCCAACTGAAGCTTTCTTT.

This clone was seen a few times. The chain combines TRBV19 with TRBJ1-5; tentatively, D is TRBD1 (5 bases). The CDR3 is made up of 14 amino acids. The V and J ends lost 5 bases and 6 bases respectively, with 14 bases between them. Per the germline V gene, CDR1 is LNHDA and CDR2 is SQIVND (reference sequence). The CDR3 reads CASSGTGGAQPQHF. CDR3 DNA sequence: TGTGCCAGTAGTGGGACCGGTGGAGCTCAGCCCCAGCATTTT.

V usage is TRBV4-1 and J usage is TRBJ1-5, with 8 bases lining up with TRBD1. This CDR3 comprises 15 residues. Germline values: CDR1 MGHRA, CDR2 YSYEKL. The V and J ends lost 1 base and 6 bases, in that order; junction bases with no gene match: 5. The CDR3 reads CASSQADRDRQPQHF. CDR3 coding DNA: TGCGCCAGCAGCCAAGCGGACAGGGATCGTCAGCCCCAGCATTTT.